Detailed here is one T cell receptor (beta chain). Its antigen is currently not known. Per-base qualities were not stored, and no clone one base away is much larger. The library was designed around alpha chains, so this beta chain is a stray read whose abundance carries little weight. This sample is part of a study of spatial heterogeneity in lung cancer (dated by TCRdb to the late 2010s). Context from the whole study: Beta-chain transcripts were consistently detected in greater numbers than alpha-chain transcripts, which likely reflects a higher abundance of beta-chain transcripts. TCR transcript counts in tumor regions correlated strongly with a T cell transcriptional module score from matched bulk RNA-seq. In the raw uncorrected reads, each unique combination of TCR and UMI appeared on average more than ten times. In non-small cell lung cancer, the study quantitatively compared TCR alpha and beta repertoires across several tumor regions, matched nontumor lung, and blood. Nonsynonymous mutation counts, determined by whole-exome sequencing of tumor tissue, were related to TCR repertoire features. At surgery, both alpha and beta chains were TCR-sequenced in fewer than 250 tumor regions, fewer than 85 matched nontumor lung samples and just over 55 PBMC samples.

This sample's time point label indicates: sample taken at primary tumor resection. Donors were under 95 patients with early-stage, untreated non-small cell lung cancer from the lung TRACERx cohort. TCR sequencing used whole RNA extracted from tumor and nontumor lung tissue, or from cryopreserved PBMC samples, without cell sorting. A patient was chosen for TCR sequencing only when enough RNA was available from at least two tumor regions. Tumor and adjacent nontumor lung specimens were reviewed by a lung pathologist before selection. Summary of the overall study and its limitations: Estimated TCR-seq coverage of tumor T cells was only about 7.4% for alpha chains and roughly 13% for beta chains. Additional single-cell paired TCR alpha and beta sequencing was considered necessary to confirm, at a functional level, the hypothesis that regional TCRs recognize regional mutations. Counts of ubiquitous and regional expanded TCRs were found to correlate with counts of ubiquitous and regional nonsynonymous mutations, respectively. A correlation was observed between the number of expanded intratumoral alpha and beta TCRs and the tumor nonsynonymous mutation count.

The CDR3, cysteine through phenylalanine, is 14 amino acids long. The sequence is cut down to CDR3 DNA, 42 bases in frame from base 1. From the germline V gene (reference sequence), CDR1 is DFQATT and CDR2 is SNEGSKA. After removal of 5 bases from V and 7 bases from J, the junction retains 7 bases not matched to a gene. Library preparation was by 5' RACE. TCRdb lists the instrument as NextSeq 500. The TCR library protocol attached a unique molecular identifier to each TCR cDNA molecule to allow correction of PCR and sequencing errors. The authors' analysis ran thus. TCR identification, UMI-based error correction and CDR3 extraction were all carried out with Decombinator tools. TCRs above a frequency of 2 per 1,000, corresponding to the top 1% of the tumor frequency distribution, were defined as expanded. Expanded tumor TCRs were classed as regional if statistically deemed absent (corrected P<0.05) from at least one tumor region, otherwise ubiquitous. Each repertoire was subsampled 100 times to 5,000 TCRs, after which Renyi diversity was computed with the R vegan package. CDR3 similarity networks were built from amino acid triplet string-kernel similarity, with CDR3s being connected when pairwise similarity was above 0.82. TCRdb redid the processing of the public reads, applying fastp at Q25 and MiXCR, and retained in-frame beta chains. Under each unique CDR3 protein, matching rows form one entry showing the most common genes and DNA. TCRdb's processing, not the authors', yielded these V and J calls. This sample holds fewer than 8,500 distinct CDR3 sequences; more than 6.5% were observed only once. About 18% of the sample is held by the ten biggest clonotypes.

Sequenced material: lung tumor tissue, taken at surgery. This sequence was found in a female donor with early-stage non-small cell lung cancer. Recombination joined TRBV20-1 with TRBJ2-1; TRBD1 lines up with 11 middle nucleotides. For the CDR3, the sequence is CSAPTDRGQNEQFF. The DNA is TGCAGTGCTCCGACGGACAGGGGGCAAAATGAGCAGTTCTTC.